The 14 T cell receptor beta chains below all came from one sample that was sequenced in a study of shared clonotypes between healthy human individuals. Naive CD8 populations comprised CD45RO-negative cells positively selected for CCR7, excluding terminally differentiated effector memory CD45RA+ cells. Measured with immunoSEQ multiplex PCR; TCRdb has only the in-frame clones, and not every one. Among roughly 2.1 million clones listed, 85% to 95% were seen once. Sequencing input: naive CD8+ T cells from PBMCs. Every receptor here comes from a man aged 18 to 30 in good health. Some clones in this sample may be carry-over from other donors' samples.

The chain is built from TRBV28 and TRBJ1-5; D remains ambiguous. CDR1 and CDR2 from the germline V gene are MDHEN and SYDVKM. V lost 3 bases and J lost 5, with 11 bases in between. This CDR3 contains 14 residues. The CDR3 region has the DNA TGTGCCAGCAGTTTGGTTTCCCGATATCAGCCCCAGCATTTT. Its protein is CASSLVSRYQPQHF.

The chain uses TRBV10-3 and TRBJ2-5, with D unresolved. Deletions cut 0 bases from V and 2 bases from J, with 13 bases between. This CDR3 has 16 amino acids. Germline values: CDR1 ENHRY, CDR2 SYGVKD. The CDR3 loop reads CAISESAADTQETQYF. CDR3 bases: TGTGCCATCAGTGAGTCGGCGGCAGACACTCAAGAGACCCAGTACTTC.

The rearrangement uses TRBV7-6 and TRBJ2-2, with D possibly matching TRBD1 (5 bases). The CDR3 is made up of 17 amino acids. Trimming removed 2 bases at V and 4 bases at J, with 17 bases between. From germline, CDR1 is SGHVS and CDR2 FNYEAQ. CDR3 region: CASSLYVGAGPTGELFF. The CDR3 region has the DNA TGTGCCAGCAGCTTATACGTAGGGGCAGGGCCCACCGGGGAGCTGTTTTTT.

The gene calls are TRBV7-9 and TRBJ2-4; 10 positions match TRBD1. The germline CDR1 and CDR2 sequences are SEHNR and FQNEAQ (reference sequence). The CDR3 contains 16 residues. V was pared by 1 base and J by 10 bases, with 10 bases of the junction left unmatched. For the CDR3, the DNA is TGTGCCAGCAGCTTAGACGGGGGGACAGGGGTCCAAATTCAGTACTTC. Amino acids: CASSLDGGTGVQIQYF.

The CDR3 nucleotides are TGTGCCACCACCAGCGTAGGGGGGATTCGTCGTGAAAAACTGTTTTTT. Its protein product is CATTSVGGIRREKLFF. V is TRBV15 and J is TRBJ1-4; a weak D match, TRBD1 (6 bases). Germline V gives CDR1 LNHNV, CDR2 YYDKDF (reference sequence). This CDR3 region has 16 residues. V was shortened by 7 bases and J by 7 bases, with 22 bases between the two germline ends.

The gene calls are TRBV27 and TRBJ2-7, with D uncertain. The CDR3 sequence is 14 residues long. V lost 2 bases to trimming and J lost 4 bases, with 12 bases between them. CDR1 is MNHEY, CDR2 SMNVEV, per germline (reference sequence). This CDR3 reads CASSLMTPPYEQYF. CDR3 sequence (DNA): TGTGCCAGCAGTTTAATGACACCCCCATACGAGCAGTACTTC.

The V call is TRBV7-9, the J call TRBJ2-7; 7 nucleotides match TRBD1. Germline CDR1 reads SEHNR; CDR2 reads FQNEAQ (reference sequence). The CDR3 is 17 residues long. With V trimmed by 3 bases and J by 0 bases, 11 bases remained unmatched. CDR3: CASSLPSGTAVSYEQYF. DNA for the CDR3: TGTGCCAGCAGCTTGCCCTCCGGGACAGCAGTCTCCTACGAGCAGTACTTC.

This sequence joins TRBV7-6 and TRBJ1-2, with D possibly TRBD1 on 6 matching bases. V was shortened by 5 bases and J by 1 base, with 14 bases between the two germline ends. The germline V gene has CDR1 SGHVS and CDR2 FNYEAQ. The CDR3 extends over 15 amino acids. The CDR3, as DNA: TGTGCCAGCAGCCTGACTGGGGGCCTTAACTATGGCTACACCTTC. The encoded protein is CASSLTGGLNYGYTF. The whole variable domain, remainder taken from reference TRBV7-6 and TRBJ1-2, is GAGVSQSPRYKVTKRGQDVALRCDPISGHVSLYWYRQALGQGPEFLTYFNYEAQQDKSGLPNDRFSAERPEGSISTLTIQRTEQRDSAMYRCASSLTGGLNYGYTFGSGTRLTVV.

The rearrangement links TRBV14 to TRBJ2-7; D could derive from TRBD1 or TRBD2 (5 bases each). Germline CDR1 is SGHDN and CDR2 is FVKESK. V was cut by 1 base and J by 6 bases, with 10 bases left in between. The CDR3 is 13 residues long. The CDR3 DNA reads TGTGCCAGCAGCCAAGTCTCTGGGGGCGAGCAGTACTTC. Amino acid sequence: CASSQVSGGEQYF.

The V and J genes are TRBV4-1 and TRBJ1-3, with D hard to call. The germline gives CDR1 MGHRA, CDR2 YSYEKL. The CDR3 has 13 amino acids. V was shortened by 0 bases and J by 4 bases, with 4 bases between the two germline ends. CDR3 sequence (DNA): TGCGCCAGCAGCCAAGATTGGGGAAACACCATATATTTT. This gives the protein CASSQDWGNTIYF.

This chain uses TRBV7-3 with TRBJ2-1; D gene uncertain. V shed 5 bases and J shed 0 bases, with 11 bases lying between them. Looked up from germline, CDR1 is SGHTA and CDR2 is FQGTGA. CDR3 size: 15 residues. The CDR3 bases are TGTGCCAGCAGCCCCCGTATAAGCTCCTACAATGAGCAGTTCTTC. This encodes CASSPRISSYNEQFF.

The rearrangement links TRBV14 to TRBJ2-7, with 7 bases lining up with TRBD1. The V gene end was trimmed by 4 bases and the J gene end by 0 bases; junction bases not matched to a gene: 3. The CDR3 runs 14 residues. Germline-derived CDR1 and CDR2 are SGHDN and FVKESK. The CDR3 loop is CASSPDRDSYEQYF. DNA of the CDR3: TGTGCCAGCAGCCCAGACAGGGACTCCTACGAGCAGTACTTC.

The rearrangement joins TRBV4-1 to TRBJ1-1, with D unresolved. In germline, CDR1 is MGHRA, CDR2 YSYEKL. The CDR3 is 14 amino acids. Trimming took 4 bases from V and 11 from J, leaving 20 bases between them. The CDR3 coding sequence is TGCGCCAGCAGCCCCGGAGGGAAAGGCACGGCGGCTTTCTTT. Translation gives CASSPGGKGTAAFF.

This chain joins TRBV30 and TRBJ2-1; 8 bases are shared with TRBD2. The germline gives CDR1 GTSNPN, CDR2 SVGIG (reference sequence). The V segment lost 4 bases and the J segment 6 bases; nucleotides outside the gene matches: 8. The CDR3 length is 14 residues. The CDR3 here is CAWKGSGSFNEQFF. Written as DNA, the CDR3 is TGTGCCTGGAAGGGGAGCGGGAGTTTCAATGAGCAGTTCTTC.